What follows are 30 T cell receptor beta chains derived from one specimen sequenced in a study of blood T cell repertoires in COVID-19. The assay was immunoSEQ multiplex PCR, and TCRdb's table has in-frame clones only and misses some. The sample carries about 270,000 clones, around 82% recorded once. Material: peripheral blood. Receptors originate from a human donor in a cohort sampled during active COVID-19.

This chain links TRBV6-1 with TRBJ2-1, with D possibly matching TRBD2 (7 bases). CDR1 is MNHNS, CDR2 SASEGT, per germline. The CDR3 length is 15 residues. V lost 1 base and J lost 8, with 15 bases in between. The CDR3 is CASSEEGGGPHEQFF. The CDR3 DNA follows: TGTGCCAGCAGTGAAGAGGGCGGGGGCCCTCATGAGCAGTTCTTC.

V usage is TRBV3-1 (or the pseudogene TRBV3-2) and J usage is TRBJ2-7, with 8 bases identical to TRBD2. V trimming: 4 bases; J trimming: 3 bases; junction bases outside the gene matches: 17. The CDR3 loop spans 18 amino acids. Germline V gene data show CDR1 as LGHDT and CDR2 as YNNKEL (reference sequence). The chain's CDR3 is CASSPRWVETSARYEQYF. The CDR3 coding sequence is TGTGCCAGCAGCCCCCGTTGGGTCGAGACTAGCGCCCGCTACGAGCAGTACTTC.

The chain is built from TRBV12-3 or TRBV12-4 and TRBJ1-1; no definite D call. Trimming pared 3 bases from V and 1 base from J, leaving 6 bases between. This CDR3 has 13 amino acids. CDR3 sequence (DNA): TGTGCCAGCAGTTTTACAGAGAACACTGAAGCTTTCTTT. This translates into CASSFTENTEAFF.

This chain joins TRBV6-5 and TRBJ2-1; TRBD2 aligns across 10 bases. With 0 bases clipped from V and 7 bases from J, the junction kept 6 bases outside the gene matches. Germline V gene data show CDR1 as MNHEY and CDR2 as SVGAGI. This CDR3 has 16 residues. CDR3 sequence (DNA): TGTGCCAGCAGTTACTCGGGTAGCGGGGGGAAAAATGAGCAGTTCTTC. Translating it yields CASSYSGSGGKNEQFF.

The chain couples TRBV5-6 to TRBJ1-2; D is perhaps TRBD1 (5 bases). Germline V gives CDR1 SGHDT, CDR2 YYEEEE. The CDR3 has 13 amino acids. Trimming cost V 4 bases and J 5 bases, with 12 bases left between them. The CDR3 sequence: CASSTDRSYGYTF. DNA of the CDR3: TGTGCCAGCAGCACTGACAGATCTTATGGCTACACCTTC.

This clone appeared a few times. V is TRBV27 and J is TRBJ1-5, with TRBD1 matching over 8 bases. The CDR3 is made up of 13 amino acids. Trimming removed 5 bases from V and 6 bases from J; junction bases left unmatched: 3. CDR1 and CDR2 (germline): MNHEY, SMNVEV (reference sequence). As DNA, the CDR3 is TGTGCCAGCAGTCGACAGGGGCGTCAGCCCCAGCATTTT. Translating gives CASSRQGRQPQHF.

The chain recombines TRBV5-6 with TRBJ1-2; perhaps TRBD1 as D (6 bases). This CDR3 region has 13 residues. V was pared by 5 bases and J by 11 bases, with 19 bases between. In germline, CDR1 is SGHDT, CDR2 YYEEEE. CDR3 protein: CASSRPAGEGYTF. The CDR3 bases are TGTGCCAGCAGTCGCCCCGCAGGGGAGGGTTACACCTTC. Full variable domain (remainder filled in from reference TRBV5-6 and TRBJ1-2): DAGVTQSPTHLIKTRGQQVTLRCSPKSGHDTVSWYQQALGQGPQFIFQYYEEEERQRGNFPDRFSGHQFPNYSSELNVNALLLGDSALYLCASSRPAGEGYTFGSGTRLTVV.

The chain recombines TRBV9 with TRBJ1-1; maybe TRBD1 (6 bases). The CDR3 extends over 14 amino acids. The ends were cut back, 0 bases at V and 1 base at J, with 7 bases in the middle. In germline, CDR1 is SGDLS, CDR2 YYNGEE. This chain's CDR3 is CASSVARGNTEAFF. DNA for the CDR3: TGTGCCAGCAGCGTAGCCAGGGGGAACACTGAAGCTTTCTTT.

This chain joins TRBV3-1 (or the pseudogene TRBV3-2) and TRBJ1-1; weak D call: TRBD1 (6 bases). This CDR3 is 15 amino acids long. Trimming removed 0 bases from V and 3 bases from J, with 11 bases in between. Germline-derived CDR1 and CDR2 are LGHDT and YNNKEL (reference sequence). CDR3 coding DNA: TGTGCCAGCAGCCAAGATTCGGGGGGCTACACTGAAGCTTTCTTT. Translation gives CASSQDSGGYTEAFF.

The V gene is TRBV29-1, the J gene TRBJ2-5, with 8 positions matching TRBD2. CDR1 is SQVTM, CDR2 ANQGSEA, per germline. Trimming took 5 bases from V and 4 from J; bases not matched to a gene: 3. CDR3 length: 12 residues. The CDR3 sequence is CSVRRGGETQYF. CDR3 sequence (DNA): TGCAGCGTTAGACGGGGGGGAGAGACCCAGTACTTC.

For this clone: The identical CDR3 is also encoded by other nucleotide sequences in the sample. The V and J genes are TRBV13 and TRBJ1-2; 11 bases line up with TRBD1. The CDR3 is 14 residues long. CDR1 and CDR2 from the germline V gene are PRHDT and FYEKMQ (reference sequence). V lost 5 bases to trimming and J lost 4 bases; unmatched junction nucleotides: 3. The CDR3 loop is CASSLGTGGYGYTF. CDR3 nucleotides: TGTGCCAGCAGCCTTGGGACAGGGGGCTATGGCTACACCTTC.

The chain employs TRBV3-1 (or the pseudogene TRBV3-2) and TRBJ2-5; 14 nucleotides line up with TRBD2. Looked up from germline, CDR1 is LGHDT and CDR2 is YNNKEL (reference sequence). With V trimmed by 2 bases and J by 4 bases, 12 bases remained unmatched. The CDR3 loop spans 19 amino acids. The CDR3 coding sequence is TGTGCCAGCAGCCAAACCCGACTAGCGGGGGGGTACGGTCGAGAGACCCAGTACTTC. It codes for CASSQTRLAGGYGRETQYF.

V is TRBV3-1 (or the pseudogene TRBV3-2) and J is TRBJ2-3; 8 bases line up with TRBD2. The V gene's germline CDR1 is LGHDT and CDR2 YNNKEL (reference sequence). J lost 7 bases, V lost 4 bases, and 7 bases had no gene match. The CDR3 covers 14 residues. The CDR3 here is CASSPGTRGYTQYF. The CDR3 nucleotides are TGTGCCAGCAGCCCAGGGACTAGAGGGTATACGCAGTATTTT.

The rearrangement uses TRBV19 and TRBJ2-2; TRBD1 aligns across 9 bases. V lost 5 bases, J lost 3 bases, and 1 base stayed unmatched. The CDR3 is made up of 14 amino acids. CDR1 and CDR2 (germline): LNHDA, SQIVND (reference sequence). The CDR3: CASSWDRDTGELFF. The CDR3, as DNA: TGTGCCAGTAGTTGGGACAGGGACACCGGGGAGCTGTTTTTT.

This clone showed up just once. The rearrangement links TRBV6-2 or TRBV6-3 to TRBJ1-2; D unresolved. Germline loops: CDR1 MNHEY, CDR2 SVGEGT. The V gene lost 6 bases and the J gene lost 5 bases, with 16 bases spanning the gap. The CDR3 totals 14 residues. Here the CDR3 DNA reads TGTGCCAGCAGCCTCGCGGGCGGGCCGTATGGCTACACCTTC. This gives the protein CASSLAGGPYGYTF.

V gene TRBV6-5 combines with J gene TRBJ1-5, with D maybe TRBD1 (6 bases). This CDR3 is 14 amino acids long. In germline, CDR1 is MNHEY, CDR2 SVGAGI. V was pared by 2 bases and J by 6 bases, with 11 bases between. CDR3 sequence reads: CASSYVRGSQPQHF. In nucleotides, the CDR3 is TGTGCCAGCAGTTACGTCAGGGGAAGTCAGCCCCAGCATTTT.

The chain employs TRBV4-1 and TRBJ1-3, with a possible D match to TRBD1 (6 bases). Germline CDR1 reads MGHRA; CDR2 reads YSYEKL. The CDR3 spans 17 residues. Trimming shortened V by 5 bases and J by 0 bases, and 17 bases separated the two germline ends. CDR3 sequence: CASSSRTVPDSGNTIYF. The CDR3 DNA is TGCGCCAGCAGCTCCCGGACAGTTCCCGACTCTGGAAACACCATATATTTT.

The chain has TRBV5-1 and TRBJ1-1; no clear D gene. Deletions cut 0 bases from V and 0 bases from J, with 9 bases between. CDR3 length: 15 amino acids. CDR1 and CDR2 from the germline V gene are SGHRS and YFSETQ. The CDR3 loop is CASSLVGDMNTEAFF. For the CDR3, the DNA is TGCGCCAGCAGCTTGGTCGGGGATATGAACACTGAAGCTTTCTTT.

This sequence joins TRBV29-1 and TRBJ1-1, with a weak D call TRBD1 (6 bases). This CDR3 contains 13 residues. Trimming removed 6 bases from V and 3 bases from J, with 14 bases in between. Germline CDR1 and CDR2: SQVTM and ANQGSEA. CDR3 region: CSVKQGIDTEAFF. The CDR3 DNA sequence: TGCAGCGTCAAACAGGGAATTGACACTGAAGCTTTCTTT.

This clone has just one count. The genes are TRBV15 and TRBJ1-2, with 10 bases that match TRBD1. Trimming at V came to 0 bases and at J to 8 bases, leaving 0 bases not matched to a gene. This CDR3 has 13 amino acids. CDR1 and CDR2 (germline): LNHNV, YYDKDF (reference sequence). The CDR3 spells CATSRETGGGYTF. The CDR3 nucleotides are TGTGCCACCAGCAGAGAGACAGGGGGCGGCTACACCTTC. Looking up the rest from reference TRBV15 and TRBJ1-2 gives the full variable domain: DAMVIQNPRYQVTQFGKPVTLSCSQTLNHNVMYWYQQKSSQAPKLLFHYYDKDFNNEADTPDNFQSRRPNTSFCFLDIRSPGLGDTAMYLCATSRETGGGYTFGSGTRLTVV.

This chain links TRBV6-6 with TRBJ2-7, with 7 bases fitting TRBD2. Germline V gives CDR1 MNHNY, CDR2 SVGAGI (reference sequence). V was pared by 6 bases and J by 0 bases, with 8 bases of the junction left unmatched. The CDR3 is 15 residues long. The CDR3 sequence: CASSLPTSNSYEQYF. The DNA of the CDR3 is TGTGCCAGCAGCCTTCCGACTAGCAACTCCTACGAGCAGTACTTC.

This clone was counted a few times. V and J are TRBV19 and TRBJ1-4, with 8 bases lining up with TRBD1. The length of the CDR3 is 14 residues. Trimming took 6 bases from V and 8 from J; bases not matched to a gene: 8. The germline gives CDR1 LNHDA, CDR2 SQIVND (reference sequence). The CDR3 loop is CASRDRVAVEKLFF. For the CDR3, the DNA is TGTGCCAGTAGGGACAGGGTGGCTGTAGAAAAACTGTTTTTT.

V usage is TRBV6-2 or TRBV6-3 and J usage is TRBJ2-5, with 9 bases that match TRBD1. The CDR3 spans 16 residues. V dropped 4 bases and J dropped 5; count of bases not matched to a gene: 11. CDR1 and CDR2 from the germline V gene are MNHEY and SVGEGT. In nucleotides, the CDR3 is TGTGCCAGCAGTTCGCGGACAGGGGAGGGCTTGGAGACCCAGTACTTC. Amino acid sequence: CASSSRTGEGLETQYF.

The chain carries TRBV2 and TRBJ1-3, with 7 bases lining up with TRBD1. There are 14 residues in the CDR3. V was pared by 9 bases and J by 0 bases, with 5 bases of the junction left unmatched. In germline, CDR1 is SNHLY, CDR2 FYNNEI. The CDR3 spells CARQTGLSGNTIYF. In nucleotides, the CDR3 is TGTGCCAGACAGACAGGGCTCTCTGGAAACACCATATATTTT.

The rearrangement links TRBV18 to TRBJ1-1; D is unresolved. The CDR3 contains 13 residues. Germline CDR1 KGHSH, CDR2 LQKENI. Trimming took off 2 bases at V and 4 bases at J, with 8 bases between the two ends. CDR3 in amino acids: CASSPVEGTEAFF. The DNA for the CDR3 is TGTGCCAGCTCACCAGTTGAGGGCACTGAAGCTTTCTTT.

This clone occurred once. V and J are TRBV9 and TRBJ1-2; no clear D. The CDR3 extends over 14 amino acids. The germline V gene has CDR1 SGDLS and CDR2 YYNGEE. Trimming pared 0 bases from V and 4 bases from J, leaving 10 bases between. Here the CDR3 DNA reads TGTGCCAGCAGCGTAGTCCCCTCTTCCTATGGCTACACCTTC. Encoded protein: CASSVVPSSYGYTF.

The chain joins TRBV5-6 to TRBJ2-7; 7 positions match TRBD1. Germline trimming cut 1 base from V and 8 bases from J; bases unmatched to any gene: 9. Germline V gene sequence: CDR1 SGHDT, CDR2 YYEEEE. This CDR3 is built from 14 residues. CDR3 protein: CASSLTPTGLKQYF. Written as DNA, the CDR3 is TGTGCCAGCAGCTTGACCCCGACAGGGTTGAAGCAGTACTTC.

This rearrangement joins TRBV19 to TRBJ1-3, with D hard to call. The CDR3 length is 17 residues. The germline V gene has CDR1 LNHDA and CDR2 SQIVND (reference sequence). The ends were cut back, 0 bases at V and 0 bases at J, with 12 bases in the middle. As DNA, the CDR3 is TGTGCCAGTAGTATAGACCTGCCAGGCACCTCTGGAAACACCATATATTTT. Residues: CASSIDLPGTSGNTIYF.

The chain has TRBV18 and TRBJ2-1; TRBD2 matches 7 bases. The CDR3 is made up of 16 amino acids. Germline-derived CDR1 and CDR2 are KGHSH and LQKENI. The J segment lost 5 bases and the V segment lost 1 base, leaving 8 bases of the junction unmatched. CDR3 in amino acids: CASSPLRLAVDNEQFF. The CDR3 region has the DNA TGTGCCAGCTCACCACTTAGGCTAGCGGTTGACAATGAGCAGTTCTTC.

This chain joins TRBV3-1 (or the pseudogene TRBV3-2) and TRBJ1-5; the D gene is possibly TRBD1 (5 bases). The CDR3 sequence is 13 residues long. Germline CDR1 reads LGHDT; CDR2 reads YNNKEL (reference sequence). The V gene lost 4 bases and the J gene lost 7 bases, with 11 bases spanning the gap. The CDR3 DNA reads TGTGCCAGCAGCCGGGGGGTTTTGCAGCCCCAGCATTTT. This sequence encodes CASSRGVLQPQHF.